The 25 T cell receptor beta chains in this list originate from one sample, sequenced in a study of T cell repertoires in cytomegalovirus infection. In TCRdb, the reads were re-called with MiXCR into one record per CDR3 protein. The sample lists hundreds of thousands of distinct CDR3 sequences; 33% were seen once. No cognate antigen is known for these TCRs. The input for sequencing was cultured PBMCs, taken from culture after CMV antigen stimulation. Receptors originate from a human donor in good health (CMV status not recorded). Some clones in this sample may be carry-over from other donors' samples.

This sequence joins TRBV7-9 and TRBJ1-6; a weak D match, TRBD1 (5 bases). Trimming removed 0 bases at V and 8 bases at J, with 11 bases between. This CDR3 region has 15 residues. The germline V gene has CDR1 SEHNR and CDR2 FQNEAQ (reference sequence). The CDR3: CASSLAGATHSPLHF. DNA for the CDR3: TGTGCCAGCAGCTTAGCTGGGGCGACTCATTCACCCCTCCACTTT. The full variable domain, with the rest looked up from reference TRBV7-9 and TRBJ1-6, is DTGVSQNPRHKITKRGQNVTFRCDPISEHNRLYWYRQTLGQGPEFLTYFQNEAQLEKSRLLSDRFSAERPKGSFSTLEIQRTEQGDSAMYLCASSLAGATHSPLHFGNGTRLTVT.

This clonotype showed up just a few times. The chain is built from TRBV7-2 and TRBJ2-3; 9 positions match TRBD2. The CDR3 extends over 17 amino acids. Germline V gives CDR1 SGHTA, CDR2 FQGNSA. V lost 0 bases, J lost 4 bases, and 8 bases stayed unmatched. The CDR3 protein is CASSLARSAGGADTQYF. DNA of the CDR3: TGTGCCAGCAGCTTAGCGCGATCCGCGGGAGGGGCAGATACGCAGTATTTT.

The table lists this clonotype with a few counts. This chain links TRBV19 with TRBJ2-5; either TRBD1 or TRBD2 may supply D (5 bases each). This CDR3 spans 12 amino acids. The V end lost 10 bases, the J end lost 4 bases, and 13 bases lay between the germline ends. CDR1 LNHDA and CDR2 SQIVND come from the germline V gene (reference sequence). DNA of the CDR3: TGTGCCACCGGGGCGCGAGGAGAGACCCAGTACTTC. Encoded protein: CATGARGETQYF.

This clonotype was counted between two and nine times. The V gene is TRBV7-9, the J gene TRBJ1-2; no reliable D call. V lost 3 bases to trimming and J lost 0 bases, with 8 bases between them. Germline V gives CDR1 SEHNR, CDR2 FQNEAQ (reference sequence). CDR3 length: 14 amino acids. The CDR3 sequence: CASSFESPNYGYTF. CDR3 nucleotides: TGTGCCAGCAGCTTTGAGAGCCCTAACTATGGCTACACCTTC. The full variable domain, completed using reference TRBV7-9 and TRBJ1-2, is DTGVSQNPRHKITKRGQNVTFRCDPISEHNRLYWYRQTLGQGPEFLTYFQNEAQLEKSRLLSDRFSAERPKGSFSTLEIQRTEQGDSAMYLCASSFESPNYGYTFGSGTRLTVV.

This CDR3 is CASSLGGTGGSPLHF. CDR3 in DNA: TGTGCCAGCAGTTTGGGGGGGACAGGGGGTTCACCCCTCCACTTT. The rearrangement joins TRBV28 to TRBJ1-6; 11 bases are shared with TRBD1. This CDR3 has 15 amino acids. CDR1 and CDR2 from the germline V gene are MDHEN and SYDVKM. The V and J ends lost 3 bases and 9 bases, in that order; junction bases with no gene match: 4.

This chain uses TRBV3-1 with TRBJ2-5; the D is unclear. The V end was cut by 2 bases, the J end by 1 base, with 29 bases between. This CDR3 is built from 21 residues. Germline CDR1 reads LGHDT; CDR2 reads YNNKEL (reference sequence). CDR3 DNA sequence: TGTGCCAGCAGCCAAAGTTGGGCCACTTCACTCGCTCAGGCGCTCCAAGAGACCCAGTACTTC. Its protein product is CASSQSWATSLAQALQETQYF.

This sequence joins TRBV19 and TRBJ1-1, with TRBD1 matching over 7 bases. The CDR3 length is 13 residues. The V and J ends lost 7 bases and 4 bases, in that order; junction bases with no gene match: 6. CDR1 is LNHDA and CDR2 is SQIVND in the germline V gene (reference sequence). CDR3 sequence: CASKGGWGTEAFF. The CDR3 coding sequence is TGTGCCAGTAAAGGGGGCTGGGGCACTGAAGCTTTCTTT.

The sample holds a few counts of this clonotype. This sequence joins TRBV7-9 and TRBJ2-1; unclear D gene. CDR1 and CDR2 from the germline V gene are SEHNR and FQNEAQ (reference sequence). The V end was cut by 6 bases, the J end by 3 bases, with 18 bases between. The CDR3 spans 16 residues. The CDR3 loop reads CASSRRMGSDYNEQFF. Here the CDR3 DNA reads TGTGCCAGCAGTCGCAGAATGGGGTCGGACTACAATGAGCAGTTCTTC.

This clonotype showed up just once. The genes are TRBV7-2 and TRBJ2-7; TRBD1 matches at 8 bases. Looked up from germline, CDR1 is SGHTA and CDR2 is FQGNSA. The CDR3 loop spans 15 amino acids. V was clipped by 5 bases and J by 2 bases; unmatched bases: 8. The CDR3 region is CASSPDRGQPYEQYF. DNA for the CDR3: TGTGCCAGCAGCCCAGACAGGGGACAACCCTACGAGCAGTACTTC.

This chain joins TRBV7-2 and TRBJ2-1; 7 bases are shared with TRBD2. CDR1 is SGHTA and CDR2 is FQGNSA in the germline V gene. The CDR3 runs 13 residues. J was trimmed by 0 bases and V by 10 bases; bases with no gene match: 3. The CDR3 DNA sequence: TGTGCCACGGGGGACTACTCCTACAATGAGCAGTTCTTC. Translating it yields CATGDYSYNEQFF.

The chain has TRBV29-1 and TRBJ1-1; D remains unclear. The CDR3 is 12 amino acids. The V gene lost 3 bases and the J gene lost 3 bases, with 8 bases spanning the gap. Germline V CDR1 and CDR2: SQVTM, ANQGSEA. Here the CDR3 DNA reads TGCAGCGTTGATTACGGGGACACTGAAGCTTTCTTT. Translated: CSVDYGDTEAFF. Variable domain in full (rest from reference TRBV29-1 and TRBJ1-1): SAVISQKPSRDICQRGTSLTIQCQVDSQVTMMFWYRQQPGQSLTLIATANQGSEATYESGFVIDKFPISRPNLTFSTLTVSNMSPEDSSIYLCSVDYGDTEAFFGQGTRLTVV.

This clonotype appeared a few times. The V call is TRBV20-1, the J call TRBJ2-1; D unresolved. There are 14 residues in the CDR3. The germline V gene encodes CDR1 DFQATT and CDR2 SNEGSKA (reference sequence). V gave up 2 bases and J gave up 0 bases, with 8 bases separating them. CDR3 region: CSARIMGSYNEQFF. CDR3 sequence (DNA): TGCAGTGCTAGAATAATGGGCTCCTACAATGAGCAGTTCTTC.

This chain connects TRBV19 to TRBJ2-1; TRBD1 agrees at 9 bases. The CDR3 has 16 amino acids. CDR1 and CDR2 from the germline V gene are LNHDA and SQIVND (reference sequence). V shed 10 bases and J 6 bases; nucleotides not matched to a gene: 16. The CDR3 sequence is CATSTGGQPPLNEQFF. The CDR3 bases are TGTGCCACCTCGACAGGGGGTCAACCACCCCTCAATGAGCAGTTCTTC.

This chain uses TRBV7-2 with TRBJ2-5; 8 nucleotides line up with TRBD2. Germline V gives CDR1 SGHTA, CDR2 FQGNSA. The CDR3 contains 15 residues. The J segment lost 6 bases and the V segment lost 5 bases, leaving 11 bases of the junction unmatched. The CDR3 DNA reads TGTGCCAGCAGCCCGAGCGGGGGCGGGAGAAAGACCCAGTACTTC. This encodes CASSPSGGGRKTQYF.

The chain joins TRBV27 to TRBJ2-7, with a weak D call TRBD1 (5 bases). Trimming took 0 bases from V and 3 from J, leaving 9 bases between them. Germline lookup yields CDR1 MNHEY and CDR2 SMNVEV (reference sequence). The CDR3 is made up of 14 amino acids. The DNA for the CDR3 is TGTGCCAGCAGTTTATCGTCAGGGTACTACGAGCAGTACTTC. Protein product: CASSLSSGYYEQYF.

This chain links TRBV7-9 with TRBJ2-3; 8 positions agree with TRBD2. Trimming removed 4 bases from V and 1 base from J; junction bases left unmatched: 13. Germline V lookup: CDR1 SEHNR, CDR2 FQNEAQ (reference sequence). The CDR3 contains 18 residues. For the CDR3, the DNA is TGTGCCAGCAGCTCTATATCCCCCGGACTAGCCGGCACAGATACGCAGTATTTT. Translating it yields CASSSISPGLAGTDTQYF.

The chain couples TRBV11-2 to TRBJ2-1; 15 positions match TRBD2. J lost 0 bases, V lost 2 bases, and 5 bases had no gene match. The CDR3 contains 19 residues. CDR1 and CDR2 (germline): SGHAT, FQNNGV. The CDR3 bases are TGTGCCAGCAGCTTAAGGGGACTAGCGGGAGGCAACTCCTACAATGAGCAGTTCTTC. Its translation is CASSLRGLAGGNSYNEQFF.

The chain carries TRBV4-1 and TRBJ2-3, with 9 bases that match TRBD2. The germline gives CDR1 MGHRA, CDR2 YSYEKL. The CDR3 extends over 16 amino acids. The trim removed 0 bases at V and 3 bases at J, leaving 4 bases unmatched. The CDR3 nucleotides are TGCGCCAGCAGCCAAGAGGGGACTAGCCCGACAGATACGCAGTATTTT. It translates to CASSQEGTSPTDTQYF.

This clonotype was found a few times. CDR3 DNA sequence: TGTGCCAGCAGTGTCCGGGACACCGACAATGAGCAGTTCTTC. Translating it yields CASSVRDTDNEQFF. The chain uses TRBV6-5 and TRBJ2-1; D perhaps matches TRBD1 (6 bases). The CDR3 spans 14 residues. Deletions cut 5 bases from V and 5 bases from J, with 13 bases between. CDR1 and CDR2 (germline): MNHEY, SVGAGI.

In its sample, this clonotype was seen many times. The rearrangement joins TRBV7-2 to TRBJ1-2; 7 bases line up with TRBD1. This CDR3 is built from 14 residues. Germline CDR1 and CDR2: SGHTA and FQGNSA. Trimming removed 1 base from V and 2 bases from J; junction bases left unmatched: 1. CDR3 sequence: CASSLGGQNYGYTF. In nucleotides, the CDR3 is TGTGCCAGCAGCTTAGGGGGACAGAACTATGGCTACACCTTC.

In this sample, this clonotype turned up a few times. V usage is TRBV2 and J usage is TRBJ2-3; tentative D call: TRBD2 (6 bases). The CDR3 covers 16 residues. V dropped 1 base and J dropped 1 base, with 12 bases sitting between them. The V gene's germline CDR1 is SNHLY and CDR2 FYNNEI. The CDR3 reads CASSEDSPGGTDTQYF. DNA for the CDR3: TGTGCCAGCAGTGAAGATAGCCCGGGGGGCACAGATACGCAGTATTTT.

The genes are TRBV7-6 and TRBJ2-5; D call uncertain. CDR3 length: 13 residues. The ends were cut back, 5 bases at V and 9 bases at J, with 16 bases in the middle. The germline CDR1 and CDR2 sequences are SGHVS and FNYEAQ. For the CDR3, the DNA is TGTGCCAGCAGCATGGTCACGGACGGGCCCCAGTACTTC. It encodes CASSMVTDGPQYF. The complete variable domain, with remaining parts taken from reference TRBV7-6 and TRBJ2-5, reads GAGVSQSPRYKVTKRGQDVALRCDPISGHVSLYWYRQALGQGPEFLTYFNYEAQQDKSGLPNDRFSAERPEGSISTLTIQRTEQRDSAMYRCASSMVTDGPQYFGPGTRLLVL.

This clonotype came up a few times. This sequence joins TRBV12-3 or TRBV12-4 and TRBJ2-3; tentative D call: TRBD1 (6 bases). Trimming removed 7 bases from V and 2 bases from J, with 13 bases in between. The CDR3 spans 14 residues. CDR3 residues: CASIPDSDTDTQYF. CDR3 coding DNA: TGTGCCAGCATCCCGGACAGCGACACAGATACGCAGTATTTT.

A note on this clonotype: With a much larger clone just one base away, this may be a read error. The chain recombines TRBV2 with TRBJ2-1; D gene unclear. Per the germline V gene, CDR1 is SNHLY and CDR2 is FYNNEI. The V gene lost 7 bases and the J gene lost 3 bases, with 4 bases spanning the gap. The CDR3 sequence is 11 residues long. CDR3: CASNIYNEQFF. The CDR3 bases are TGTGCCAGCAACATCTACAATGAGCAGTTCTTC.

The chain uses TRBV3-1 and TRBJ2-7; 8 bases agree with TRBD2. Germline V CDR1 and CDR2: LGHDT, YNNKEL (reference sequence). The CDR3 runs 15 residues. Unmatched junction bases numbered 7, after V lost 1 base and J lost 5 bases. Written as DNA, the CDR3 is TGTGCCAGCAGCCAAGCCAGCGGGGGTCCGGACGAGCAGTACTTC. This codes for CASSQASGGPDEQYF.